This T cell receptor beta chain was sequenced for a study of blood T cell repertoires in COVID-19. Study summary: PBMCs, B-cell-depleted T cells, or T cells were the source of the cDNA or gDNA that made up the material.

The Seattle patients, enrolled during active infection, were followed longitudinally. In germline, CDR1 is SGHRS, CDR2 YFSETQ. V lost 3 bases and J lost 4, with 13 bases in between. The length of the CDR3 is 15 residues. This clone was seen only once. Some clones are missing from TCRdb's copy, which holds only in-frame ones; the method was immunoSEQ multiplex PCR. The sample includes 210,000 or so clones, 70% to 90% of them seen just once. The chain combines TRBV5-1 with TRBJ2-2; D possibly corresponds to TRBD1 (6 bases). The sequencing sample was made of peripheral blood. This clonotype was obtained from a man aged 30-40 years with COVID-19, enrolled during active disease. The CDR3 nucleotides read TGCGCCAGCAGCTGGAGAACAGGGTCCACCGGGGAGCTGTTTTTT. Translated: CASSWRTGSTGELFF.